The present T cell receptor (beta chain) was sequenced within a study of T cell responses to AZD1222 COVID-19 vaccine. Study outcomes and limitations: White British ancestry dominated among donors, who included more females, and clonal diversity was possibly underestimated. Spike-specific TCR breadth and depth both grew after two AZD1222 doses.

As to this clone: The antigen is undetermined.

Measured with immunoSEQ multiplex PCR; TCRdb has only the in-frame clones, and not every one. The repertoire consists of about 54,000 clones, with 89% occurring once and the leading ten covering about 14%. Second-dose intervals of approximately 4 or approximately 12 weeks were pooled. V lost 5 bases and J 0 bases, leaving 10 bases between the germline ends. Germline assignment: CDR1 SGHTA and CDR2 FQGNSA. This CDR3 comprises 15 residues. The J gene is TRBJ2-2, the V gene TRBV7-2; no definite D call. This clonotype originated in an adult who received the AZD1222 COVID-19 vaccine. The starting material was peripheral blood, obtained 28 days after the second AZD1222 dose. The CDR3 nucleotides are TGTGCCAGCAGCCCCCCAGCCTCGAACACCGGGGAGCTGTTTTTT. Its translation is CASSPPASNTGELFF.